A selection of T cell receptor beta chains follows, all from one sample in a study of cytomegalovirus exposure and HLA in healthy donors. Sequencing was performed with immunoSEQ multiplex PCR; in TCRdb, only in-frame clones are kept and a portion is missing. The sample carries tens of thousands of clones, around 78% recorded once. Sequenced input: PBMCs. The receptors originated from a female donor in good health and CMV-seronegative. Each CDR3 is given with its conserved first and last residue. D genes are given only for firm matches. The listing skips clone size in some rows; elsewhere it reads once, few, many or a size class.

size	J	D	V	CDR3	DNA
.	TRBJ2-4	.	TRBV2	CASSDRGTKNIQYF	TGTGCCAGCAGTGACAGGGGAACCAAAAACATTCAGTACTTC
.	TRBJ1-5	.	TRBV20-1	CSASRGQPQHF	TGCAGTGCTAGCAGGGGTCAGCCCCAGCATTTT
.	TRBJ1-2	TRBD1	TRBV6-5	CASTGTGTTLYGYTF	TGTGCCAGCACCGGGACAGGGACGACTTTATATGGCTACACCTTC
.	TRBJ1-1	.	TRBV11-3	CASSLTLNTEAFF	TGTGCCAGCAGTCTGACATTGAACACTGAAGCTTTCTTT
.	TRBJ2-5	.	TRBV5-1	CASSSQAIEETQYF	TGCGCCAGCAGCTCTCAGGCTATTGAAGAGACCCAGTACTTC
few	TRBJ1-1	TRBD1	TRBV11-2	CASSFDRAGTEAFF	TGTGCCAGCAGCTTCGACAGGGCGGGCACTGAAGCTTTCTTT
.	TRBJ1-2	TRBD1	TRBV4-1	CASSQDGTGWGYTF	TGCGCCAGCAGCCAAGATGGGACAGGGTGGGGCTACACCTTC
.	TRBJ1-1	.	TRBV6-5	CASSYSGRVPEAFF	TGTGCCAGCAGTTACTCAGGCAGGGTCCCTGAAGCTTTCTTT
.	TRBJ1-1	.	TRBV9	CASSLGYAGTEAFF	TGTGCCAGCAGCCTAGGGTATGCGGGCACTGAAGCTTTCTTT
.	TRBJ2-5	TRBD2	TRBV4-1	CASSQEGGASGGRETQYF	TGCGCCAGCAGCCAAGAGGGGGGGGCTAGCGGGGGCCGGGAGACCCAGTACTTC
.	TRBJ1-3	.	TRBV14	CASSQDWGHIENTIYF	TGTGCCAGCAGCCAAGACTGGGGGCACATCGAAAACACCATATATTTT
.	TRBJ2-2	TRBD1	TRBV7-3	CASSAGGDPTGELFF	TGTGCCAGCTCCGCAGGGGGCGATCCAACCGGGGAGCTGTTTTTT
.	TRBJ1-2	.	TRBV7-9	CASSLTGYGYTF	TGTGCCAGCAGCTTAACGGGGTATGGCTACACCTTC
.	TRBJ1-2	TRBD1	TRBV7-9	CASSSTGGGEYGYTF	TGTGCCAGCAGCAGTACAGGGGGCGGAGAGTATGGCTACACCTTC
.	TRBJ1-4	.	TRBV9	CASSVSHGENEKLFF	TGTGCCAGCAGCGTTAGTCACGGGGAGAATGAAAAACTGTTTTTT
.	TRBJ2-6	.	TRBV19	CASTPVPGVSSGANVLTF	TGTGCCAGTACCCCTGTCCCAGGGGTCTCCTCTGGGGCCAACGTCCTGACTTTC
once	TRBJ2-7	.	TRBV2	CASTLLYEQYF	TGTGCCAGCACTCTACTCTACGAGCAGTACTTC
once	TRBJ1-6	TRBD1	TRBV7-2	CASSPGDRGWSPLHF	TGTGCCAGCAGCCCGGGGGACAGGGGTTGGTCACCCCTCCACTTT
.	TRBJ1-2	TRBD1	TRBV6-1	CASSEQGASRGYTF	TGTGCCAGCAGTGAGCAGGGGGCGTCGAGGGGCTACACCTTC
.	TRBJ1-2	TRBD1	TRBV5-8	CASSLPMDRANYGYTF	TGTGCCAGCAGCTTGCCAATGGACAGGGCAAACTATGGCTACACCTTC
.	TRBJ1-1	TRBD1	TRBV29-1	CSGDRAWDTEAFF	TGCAGCGGGGACAGGGCTTGGGACACTGAAGCTTTCTTT
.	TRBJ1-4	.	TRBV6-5	CASSYRREGEKLFF	TGTGCCAGCAGTTATCGGAGGGAGGGTGAAAAACTGTTTTTT
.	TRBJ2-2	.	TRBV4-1	CASSQGLAGELFF	TGCGCCAGCAGCCAAGGACTAGCCGGGGAGCTGTTTTTT
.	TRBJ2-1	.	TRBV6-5	CASRRRQPYNEQFF	TGTGCCAGCAGGCGCAGACAACCCTACAATGAGCAGTTCTTC
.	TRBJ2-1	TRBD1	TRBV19	CASSVQGGNEQFF	TGTGCCAGTAGTGTACAGGGGGGAAACGAGCAGTTCTTC
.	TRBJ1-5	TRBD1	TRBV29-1	CSVGTGVGQPQHF	TGCAGCGTTGGGACAGGGGTAGGACAGCCCCAGCATTTT
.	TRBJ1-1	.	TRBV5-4	CASSLVGVNTEAFF	TGTGCCAGCAGCTTGGTAGGGGTCAACACTGAAGCTTTCTTT
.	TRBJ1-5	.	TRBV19	CASSMKAAGFQPQHF	TGTGCCAGTAGTATGAAGGCCGCAGGGTTTCAGCCCCAGCATTTT
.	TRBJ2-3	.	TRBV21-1	CASSPSGTDTQYF	TGTGCCAGCAGCCCCTCAGGGACAGATACGCAGTATTTT
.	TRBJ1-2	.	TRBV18	CASSPWAGDNYGYTF	TGTGCCAGCTCACCATGGGCAGGCGATAACTATGGCTACACCTTC
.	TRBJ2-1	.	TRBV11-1	CASSSGLHSSYNEQFF	TGTGCCAGCAGTTCCGGACTTCACAGCTCCTACAATGAGCAGTTCTTC
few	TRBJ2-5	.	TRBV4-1	CASSQDWSATVGTQYF	TGCGCCAGCAGCCAAGATTGGAGCGCGACTGTGGGGACCCAGTACTTC
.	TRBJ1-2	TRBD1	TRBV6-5	CASRRDRNYGYTF	TGTGCCAGCAGGAGGGACAGGAACTATGGCTACACCTTC
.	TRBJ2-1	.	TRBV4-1	CASSQGAPVFGNEQFF	TGCGCCAGCAGCCAAGGGGCGCCGGTCTTTGGCAATGAGCAGTTCTTC
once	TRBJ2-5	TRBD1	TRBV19	CASSETGGGETQYF	TGTGCCAGTAGCGAGACAGGGGGTGGAGAGACCCAGTACTTC
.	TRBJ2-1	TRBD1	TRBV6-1	CASGQGGEQFF	TGTGCCAGCGGACAGGGTGGTGAGCAGTTCTTC
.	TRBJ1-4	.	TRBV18	CASSLGQAHGNRLFF	TGTGCCAGCTCCCTGGGACAAGCGCATGGGAATAGACTGTTTTTT
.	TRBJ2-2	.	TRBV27	CASSLGQNTGELFF	TGTGCCAGCAGTTTAGGACAGAACACCGGGGAGCTGTTTTTT
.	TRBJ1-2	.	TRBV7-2	CASSLAGAVVIGYTF	TGTGCCAGCAGCTTAGCGGGGGCTGTCGTCATTGGCTACACCTTC
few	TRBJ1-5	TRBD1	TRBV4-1	CASSQKQGKLGNQPQHF	TGCGCCAGCAGCCAAAAACAGGGGAAGTTAGGCAATCAGCCCCAGCATTTT
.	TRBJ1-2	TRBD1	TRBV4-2	CASSQGDRGGDNYGYTF	TGTGCCAGCAGCCAAGGGGACAGGGGCGGAGATAACTATGGCTACACCTTC
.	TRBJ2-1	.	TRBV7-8	CASSLVVPYRSNEQFF	TGTGCCAGCAGCTTAGTCGTCCCCTACAGATCGAATGAGCAGTTCTTC
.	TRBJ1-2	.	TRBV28	CASTLMGGPYYGYTF	TGTGCCAGCACTCTTATGGGGGGGCCCTACTATGGCTACACCTTC
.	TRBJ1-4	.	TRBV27	CASSPDFSTNEKLFF	TGTGCCAGCAGCCCCGACTTTTCAACTAATGAAAAACTGTTTTTT
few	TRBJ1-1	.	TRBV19	CASSITWASLTEAFF	TGTGCCAGTAGTATCACGTGGGCCTCCCTCACTGAAGCTTTCTTT
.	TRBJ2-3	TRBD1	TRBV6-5	CASRGQGSGTDTQYF	TGTGCCAGCAGGGGACAGGGCTCGGGCACAGATACGCAGTATTTT
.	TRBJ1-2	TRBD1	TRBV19	CASSIVLGQGLYYGYTF	TGTGCCAGTAGTATAGTACTCGGACAGGGCCTATATTATGGCTACACCTTC
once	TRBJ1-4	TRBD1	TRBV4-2	CASSLSGGTGGEKLFF	TGTGCCAGCAGCCTGTCAGGGGGGACAGGGGGCGAAAAACTGTTTTTT
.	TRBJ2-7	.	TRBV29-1	CSATDSSYEQYF	TGCAGCGCTACGGACAGCTCCTACGAGCAGTACTTC
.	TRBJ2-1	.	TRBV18	CASSPPSRSSPNEQFF	TGTGCCAGCTCACCACCGTCTAGAAGTTCCCCAAATGAGCAGTTCTTC